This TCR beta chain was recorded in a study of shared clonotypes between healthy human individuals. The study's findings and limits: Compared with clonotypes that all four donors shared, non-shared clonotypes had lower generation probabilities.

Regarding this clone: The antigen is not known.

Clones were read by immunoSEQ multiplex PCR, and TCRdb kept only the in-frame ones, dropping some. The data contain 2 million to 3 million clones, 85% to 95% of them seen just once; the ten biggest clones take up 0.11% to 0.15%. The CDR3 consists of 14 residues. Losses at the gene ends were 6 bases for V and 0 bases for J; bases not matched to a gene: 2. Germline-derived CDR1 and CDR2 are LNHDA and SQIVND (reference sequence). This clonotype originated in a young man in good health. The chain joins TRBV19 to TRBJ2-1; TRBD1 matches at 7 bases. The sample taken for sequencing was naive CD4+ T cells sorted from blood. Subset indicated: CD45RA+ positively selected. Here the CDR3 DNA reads TGTGCCAGTAGCCCAGGGGGCTCCTACAATGAGCAGTTCTTC. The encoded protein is CASSPGGSYNEQFF.